The clone carrying this TCR beta chain was found a few times. The source of the sample is a study of identical twins. Template switching added a universal primer site, and cDNA bore unique molecular identifiers. From the 5' RACE reads, TCRdb called clonotypes with MiXCR, one entry per CDR3 protein. Counted here are about 720,000 distinct CDR3 sequences, about 20% occurring once; the ten biggest clones make up approximately 14%. V was cut by 0 bases and J by 10 bases, with 7 bases left in between. This CDR3 contains 11 residues. Per the germline V gene, CDR1 is SGHAT and CDR2 is FQNNGV. These data also featured in a second study, about T cells expressing NK-cell markers.

The TCR comes from a woman between 18 and 29 years old in good health. Source material: PBMCs. The J gene is TRBJ2-7, the V gene TRBV11-2; D is possibly TRBD1 (5 bases). CDR3 sequence: CASSLDRAQYF. The CDR3 nucleotides are TGTGCCAGCAGCTTAGACAGGGCTCAGTACTTC.